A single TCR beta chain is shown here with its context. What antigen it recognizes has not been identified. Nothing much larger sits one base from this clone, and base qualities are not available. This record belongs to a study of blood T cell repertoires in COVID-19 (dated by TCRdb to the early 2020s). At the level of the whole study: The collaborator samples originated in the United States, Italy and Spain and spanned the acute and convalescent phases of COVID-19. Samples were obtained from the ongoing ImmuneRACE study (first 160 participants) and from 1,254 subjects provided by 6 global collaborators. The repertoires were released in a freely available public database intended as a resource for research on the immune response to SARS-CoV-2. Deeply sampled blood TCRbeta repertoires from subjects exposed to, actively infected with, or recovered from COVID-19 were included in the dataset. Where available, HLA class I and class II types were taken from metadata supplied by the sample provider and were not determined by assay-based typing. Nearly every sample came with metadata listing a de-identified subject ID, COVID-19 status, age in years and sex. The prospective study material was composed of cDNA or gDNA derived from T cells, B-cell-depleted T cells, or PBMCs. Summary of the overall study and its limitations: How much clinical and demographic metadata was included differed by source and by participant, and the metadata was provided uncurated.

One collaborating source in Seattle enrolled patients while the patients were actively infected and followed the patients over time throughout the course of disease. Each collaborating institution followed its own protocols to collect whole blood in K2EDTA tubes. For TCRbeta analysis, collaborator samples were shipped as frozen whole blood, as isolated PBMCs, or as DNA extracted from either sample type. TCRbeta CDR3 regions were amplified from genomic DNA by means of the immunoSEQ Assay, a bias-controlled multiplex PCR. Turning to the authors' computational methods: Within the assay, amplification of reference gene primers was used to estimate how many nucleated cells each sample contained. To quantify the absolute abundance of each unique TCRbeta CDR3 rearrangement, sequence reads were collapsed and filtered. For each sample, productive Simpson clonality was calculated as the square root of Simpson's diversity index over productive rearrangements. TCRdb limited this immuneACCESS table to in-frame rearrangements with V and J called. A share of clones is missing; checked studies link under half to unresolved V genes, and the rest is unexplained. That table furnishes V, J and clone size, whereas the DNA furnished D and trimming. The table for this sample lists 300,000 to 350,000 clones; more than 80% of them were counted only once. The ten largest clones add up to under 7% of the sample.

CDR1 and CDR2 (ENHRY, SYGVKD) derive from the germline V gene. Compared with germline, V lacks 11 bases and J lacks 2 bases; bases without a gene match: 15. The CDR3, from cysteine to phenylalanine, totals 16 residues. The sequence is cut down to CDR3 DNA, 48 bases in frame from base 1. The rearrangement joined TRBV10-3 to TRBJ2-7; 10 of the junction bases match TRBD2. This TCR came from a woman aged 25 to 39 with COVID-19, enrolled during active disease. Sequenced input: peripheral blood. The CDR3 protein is CAGSGSIAGGTYEQYF. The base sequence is TGTGCCGGCTCGGGGAGCATAGCGGGAGGAACCTACGAGCAGTACTTC.